This TCR beta chain was identified during a study of cytomegalovirus exposure and HLA in healthy donors (dated by TCRdb to 2016 to 2017). Notes on the research overall: An earlier analysis of some 620 of the donors reported 276 Gb of sequence data and 117 million unique TCR beta sequences obtained from roughly 170 million T cells. Around 300 gigabases of sequencing data and approximately 84 million unique TCR sequences were included in an early release covering several hundred HLA-typed donors. Of the 350 to 400 genotyped donors, approximately 82% fell in the genetic ancestry cluster associated with self-reported Caucasian donors. The study aimed to test whether cataloging public T cell receptors could reveal signatures of past pathogen exposure. The study profiled the T cell repertoires of under 850 subjects by immunosequencing and related them to cytomegalovirus serostatus. Besides the first cohort of 550 to 750 subjects, a separate validation cohort made up of 120 different subjects was used. High-throughput TCR immunosequencing, statistical association of individual TCRs with disease status, and machine learning were combined to predict cytomegalovirus infection status. To study patterns of TCR occurrence, a later analysis re-analyzed previously published TCR beta repertoires from just over 650 donors and added high-resolution HLA genotyping. The later analysis used no new phenotypic data to find candidate immune exposures, relying instead on TCR beta sequences and their occurrence across donors. An earlier analysis of 587 of the donors applied high-throughput TCR beta sequencing to assess whether each TCR beta V gene segment acted as functional or pseudogenic. Donor age, sex, ethnicity and CMV serostatus were compiled together with the repertoire data. In a later genetic analysis, genome-wide SNP genotypes for about 55% of the roughly 700 donors were used, and that subset was treated as a discovery cohort. All discovery cohort repertoires had been generated on a single sequencing platform. Class I and class II HLA loci were covered by the typing at four-digit resolution. Typing coverage varied by locus: 629-630 donors for A, B, C, DRB1 and DQB1; 522 for DQA1; some 610 for DPA1; fewer than 480 for DPB1. Roughly 5 DR-DQ haplotypes were handled as single units for association and clustering, since linkage in the cohort was strong. Among about 400 genotyped donors of the cohort, an average of about 240,000 unique TCR beta nucleotide sequences was sequenced per donor, of which 15% to 20% were non-productive.

The cohort consisted of 600 to 700 healthy bone marrow donors. At the time of sampling, all cohort members were nominally healthy, though unrecorded immune exposures were likely present. The donor was CMV seronegative and belonged to the group of over 300 seronegative cohort members. Every donor gave a peripheral blood sample, and the peripheral blood mononuclear cells from that sample were used for TCR beta sequencing. The Qiagen DNeasy Blood Extraction Kit was used to extract genomic DNA from the blood cell samples. About this clone itself: The antigen it binds to is not known. No base quality values were provided; no much bigger clone lies one nucleotide off.

Overall results and qualifications from the work: A cluster of highly shared sequence variants was judged likely to represent a technical artifact of the sequencing pipeline. According to a later genetic analysis, donors in an Asian-associated ancestry cluster had fewer N-insertions in productive TCRs than the roughly 660-donor mean. At a false discovery rate of 0.05, a later analysis linked approximately 18,000 TCR beta sequences to specific HLA alleles. An earlier analysis of 587 of the donors showed that most TCR beta V segments appeared in productive rearrangements either about 87% or about 30% of the time, which broadly matched IMGT annotations. In a later analysis, HLA-associated TCR beta chains were found to be more clonally expanded and to have lower generation probabilities than equally common non-associated chains. When HLA alleles, especially DR and DQ, strongly co-occurred, TCR associations were difficult to assign to individual alleles. CMV serostatus was the only immune exposure information available for the cohort. The authors suggested that the approach could potentially be generalized to other disease states and immunological phenotypes. In a later analysis, TCR association rates were found to vary across HLA loci, with the most associated TCRs seen for DRB1 alleles and the fewest for HLA-C alleles. In this cohort, only TCR beta chains were sequenced, and detectable features were limited by the absence of alpha or paired-chain data. In a later analysis, most CMV-associated TCR beta chains were found to appear HLA-restricted, with HLA associations seemingly driven largely by CMV exposure. An association between a missense DCLRE1C variant and V-gene and J-gene trimming of TCR beta chains was found in a later genetic analysis and replicated in an independent cohort. A further reported finding was that TCR beta sequences accurately predicted the HLA-A and HLA-B alleles for most subjects in the first cohort. About 17 rarely observed V segments, including chromosome 9 orphons, were excluded from the earlier analysis of several hundred of the donors because counts were too low. Because HLA typing was unavailable for some donors at each locus, only the typed subset was used in association tests. In both the original and validation cohorts, the classifier was reported to diagnose cytomegalovirus status with high specificity and sensitivity. Three of the identified cytomegalovirus-associated TCR beta chains were confirmed in vitro to be specific for cytomegalovirus antigens. According to a later analysis, parvovirus B19, influenza, CMV and Epstein-Barr virus appeared linked to several top co-occurrence clusters. The presence/absence analyses assumed that sequencing depth was roughly uniform across donors, and that assumption may not be true. Correlated functional status among segregating V segments might reflect linkage disequilibrium, but an unknown experimental factor could not be ruled out. Across donors, most TCR sequences were observed very rarely, whereas some public TCRs were present in many individuals. Because the 87-base-pair reads could not distinguish some IMGT-functional V segments, including TRBV6-2 and TRBV6-3, those segments were excluded. A total of 164 TCR beta chains were listed by the study as associated with cytomegalovirus.

CDR1 and CDR2 (SGHKS, YYEKEE) derive from the germline V gene (reference sequence). V is shortened by 9 bases, J by 8 bases, and the region joining them spans 18 bases. The CDR3 runs 14 residues from the cysteine to the phenylalanine. Here the CDR3 DNA is all that survives: 42 bases in frame from base 1. Library generation was performed with the immunoSEQ multiplex PCR assay. For the multiplex PCR, a mixture combining 60 forward primers for TCR Vbeta segments and 13 reverse primers for TCR Jbeta segments was used. A multiplex PCR assay on genomic DNA amplified the CDR3 region of rearranged TCR beta genes. The Illumina HiSeq System was used to sequence the amplified TCR beta libraries as 87-base-pair reads. In the paper's pipeline: Across the 666 repertoires, a later analysis counted roughly 77 million unique TCR beta chains, around 11 million of which were shared by at least two donors. Raw reads were error-corrected and collapsed into unique sequences by a nearest-neighbor algorithm in which closely related sequences were merged to remove PCR and sequencing errors. V, D and J gene segments were assigned by aligning CDR3 sequences to IMGT reference sequences. For a sequence to be retained, a match of at least six nucleotides to both a V gene segment and a J gene segment was required. Rearrangements were classified as productive when the CDR3 lacked stop codons and remained in frame with V and J, and all other rearrangements were classified as non-productive. Following IMGT convention, CDR3 was defined as the stretch from the second conserved V-encoded cysteine to the conserved J-encoded phenylalanine. In an earlier analysis of around 600 of the donors, sequences lacking an unambiguous match to a single V gene segment were excluded. An earlier analysis of fewer than 750 of the donors classified V segments as functional when productive rearrangements were above 56.7% and as segregating when the standard deviation between donors was above 5%. A statistical classification framework was built for diagnosing cytomegalovirus status from the catalog of TCR beta chain sequences. In a later analysis, V and J genes were assigned by comparing TCR nucleotide sequences against IMGT/GENE-DB human TR gene sequences. Using the TCRdist pipeline, a later analysis assigned CDR3 sequences along with most-parsimonious VDJ recombination scenarios. A later analysis defined each TCR beta chain by its CDR3 amino acid sequence plus V-gene family, and excluded reads lacking a unique V-gene family. In a later analysis, fewer than 600 highly shared, low-generation-probability nucleotide sequences were removed to address suspected cross-contamination and a sequencing artifact. A later analysis calculated a clonal expansion index for each public chain from normalized within-repertoire ranks of inferred template counts. In a later analysis, generation probabilities were computed using a VDJ recombination model fitted to out-of-frame rearrangements, and the results were checked against IGoR. Hypergeometric tests were used in a later analysis to score TCR-TCR, TCR-HLA and TCR-CMV co-occurrence, with a repertoire-size bias correction applied to the TCR pairs. A later analysis estimated false discovery rates by permuting HLA or CMV assignments 20 times. In a later analysis, co-occurring TCRs were grouped using DBSCAN, and TCRdist sequence similarity was added for clustering within HLA-allele-positive subsets. Co-occurrence clustering excluded repertoires with fewer than 30,000 or more than 120,000 public chains, plus five with anomalous nucleotide sharing. TCRdb retrieved this table from immuneACCESS and kept in-frame rearrangements only. Not all clones are present; in checked studies, unresolved V genes account for under half, and no reason is known for the remainder. The V and J calls and clone size come from that table; D and trimming were worked out from the DNA. Within this sample are roughly 84,000 clones, with around 77% of them counted one time only. The top ten hold 3.3% of the sample.

The sequence came from a man in his fifties in good health and CMV-seronegative. The sequence links TRBV5-5 to TRBJ1-6; possibly the D gene is TRBD1, per 5 matching bases. The sample consisted of PBMCs. CDR3 reads: CATRLEGVDSPLHF. The DNA sequence reads TGTGCCACCCGCCTGGAAGGGGTGGATTCACCCCTCCACTTT.